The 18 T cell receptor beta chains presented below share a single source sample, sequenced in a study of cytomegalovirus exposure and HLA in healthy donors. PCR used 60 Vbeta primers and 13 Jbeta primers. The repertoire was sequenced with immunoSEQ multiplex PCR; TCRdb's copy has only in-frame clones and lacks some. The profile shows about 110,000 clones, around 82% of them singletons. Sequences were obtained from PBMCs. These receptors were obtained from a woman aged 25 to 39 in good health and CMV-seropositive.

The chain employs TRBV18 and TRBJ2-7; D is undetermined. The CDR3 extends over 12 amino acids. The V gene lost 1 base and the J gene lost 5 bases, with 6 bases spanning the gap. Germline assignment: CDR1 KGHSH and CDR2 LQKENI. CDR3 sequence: CASSPQSNEQYF. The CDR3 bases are TGTGCCAGCTCACCACAATCTAACGAGCAGTACTTC.

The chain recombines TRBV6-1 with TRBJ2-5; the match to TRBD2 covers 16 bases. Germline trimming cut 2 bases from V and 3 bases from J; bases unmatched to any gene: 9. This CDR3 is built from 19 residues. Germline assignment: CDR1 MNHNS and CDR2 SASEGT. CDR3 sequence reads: CASSERIPGLAGGKETQYF. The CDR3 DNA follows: TGTGCCAGCAGTGAACGCATTCCGGGACTAGCGGGGGGGAAAGAGACCCAGTACTTC.

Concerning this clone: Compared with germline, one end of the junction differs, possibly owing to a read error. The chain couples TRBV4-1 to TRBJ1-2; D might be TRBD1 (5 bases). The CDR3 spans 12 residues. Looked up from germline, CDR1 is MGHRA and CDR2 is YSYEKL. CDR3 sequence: CASSRINRNLLF. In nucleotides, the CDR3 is TGCGCCAGCAGCCGCATTAACAGGAACCTACTCTTC.

The CDR3 spells CASSLVGANEQFF. The CDR3 DNA sequence: TGTGCCAGCAGCTTAGTGGGGGCGAATGAGCAGTTCTTC. The chain couples TRBV7-6 to TRBJ2-1, with a weak D call TRBD1 (6 bases). From germline, CDR1 is SGHVS and CDR2 FNYEAQ. V shed 1 base and J shed 7 bases, with 8 bases lying between them. The CDR3 spans 13 residues.

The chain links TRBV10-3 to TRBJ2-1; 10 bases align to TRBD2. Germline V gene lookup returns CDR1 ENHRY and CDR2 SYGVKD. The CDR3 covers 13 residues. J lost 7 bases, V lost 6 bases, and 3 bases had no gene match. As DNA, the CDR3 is TGTGCCATCAGCCCGGGACTAGCGAATGAGCAGTTCTTC. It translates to CAISPGLANEQFF.

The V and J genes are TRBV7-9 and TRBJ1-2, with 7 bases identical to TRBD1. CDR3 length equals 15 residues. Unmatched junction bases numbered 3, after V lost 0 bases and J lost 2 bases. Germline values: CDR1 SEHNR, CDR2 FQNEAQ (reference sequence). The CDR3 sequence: CASSLAGTANYGYTF. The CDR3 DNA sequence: TGTGCCAGCAGCTTAGCCGGGACAGCAAACTATGGCTACACCTTC.

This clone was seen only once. For the CDR3, the DNA is TGCGCCAGCAGCTTGGCCATCCCCCTTTTGGAGCAGTCAGATACGCAGTATTTT. It encodes CASSLAIPLLEQSDTQYF. The chain is built from TRBV5-1 and TRBJ2-3; no reliable D call. Per germline, CDR1 SGHRS and CDR2 YFSETQ. With 0 bases removed from V and 4 bases from J, the gap between germline ends came to 21 bases. CDR3 length: 18 residues.

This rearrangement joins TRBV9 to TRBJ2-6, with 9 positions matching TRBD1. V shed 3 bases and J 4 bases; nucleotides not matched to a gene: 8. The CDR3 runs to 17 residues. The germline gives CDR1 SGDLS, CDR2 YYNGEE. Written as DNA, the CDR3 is TGTGCCAGCAGCGGTGGGACAGGGCTTTACGGGGCCAACGTCCTGACTTTC. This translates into CASSGGTGLYGANVLTF.

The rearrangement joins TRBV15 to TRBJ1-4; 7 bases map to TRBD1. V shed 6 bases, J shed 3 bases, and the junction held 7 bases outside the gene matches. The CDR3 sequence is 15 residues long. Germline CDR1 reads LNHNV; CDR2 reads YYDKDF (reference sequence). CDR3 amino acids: CATSLTGTANEKLFF. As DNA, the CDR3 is TGTGCCACCAGTCTAACCGGGACAGCTAATGAAAAACTGTTTTTT.

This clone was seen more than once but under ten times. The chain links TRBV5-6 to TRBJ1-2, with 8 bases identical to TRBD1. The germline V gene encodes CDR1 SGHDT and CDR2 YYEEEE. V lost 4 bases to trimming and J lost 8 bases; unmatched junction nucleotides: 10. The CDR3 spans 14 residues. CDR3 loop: CASSPDRAARGYTF. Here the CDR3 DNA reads TGTGCCAGCAGCCCGGACAGGGCGGCGCGGGGCTACACCTTC. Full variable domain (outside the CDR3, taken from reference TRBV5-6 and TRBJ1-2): DAGVTQSPTHLIKTRGQQVTLRCSPKSGHDTVSWYQQALGQGPQFIFQYYEEEERQRGNFPDRFSGHQFPNYSSELNVNALLLGDSALYLCASSPDRAARGYTFGSGTRLTVV.

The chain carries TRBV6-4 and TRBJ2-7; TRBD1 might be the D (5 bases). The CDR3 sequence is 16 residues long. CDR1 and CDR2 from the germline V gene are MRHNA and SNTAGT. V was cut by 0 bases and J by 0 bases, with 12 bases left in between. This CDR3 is CASSDSNRFDSYEQYF. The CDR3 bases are TGTGCCAGCAGTGACTCGAACAGGTTCGACTCCTACGAGCAGTACTTC.

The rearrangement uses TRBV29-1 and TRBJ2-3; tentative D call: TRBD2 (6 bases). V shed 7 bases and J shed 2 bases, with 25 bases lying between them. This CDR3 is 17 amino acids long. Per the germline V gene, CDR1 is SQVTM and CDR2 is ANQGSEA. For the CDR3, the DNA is TGCAGCGCCCAAGCCTGGGACCTGGCGGGACTCACAGATACGCAGTATTTT. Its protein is CSAQAWDLAGLTDTQYF.

Written as DNA, the CDR3 is TGCAGCGTTGTCGGCACAGATACGCAGTATTTT. Translated: CSVVGTDTQYF. The chain has TRBV29-1 and TRBJ2-3; D call uncertain. This CDR3 comprises 11 residues. The germline CDR1 and CDR2 sequences are SQVTM and ANQGSEA. The ends were cut back, 4 bases at V and 1 base at J, with 3 bases in the middle.

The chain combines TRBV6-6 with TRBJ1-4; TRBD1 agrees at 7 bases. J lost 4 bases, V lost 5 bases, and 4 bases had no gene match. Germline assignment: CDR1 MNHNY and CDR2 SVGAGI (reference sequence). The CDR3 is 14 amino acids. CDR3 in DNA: TGTGCCAGCAGTAGACAGGGTTTTAATGAAAAACTGTTTTTT. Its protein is CASSRQGFNEKLFF.

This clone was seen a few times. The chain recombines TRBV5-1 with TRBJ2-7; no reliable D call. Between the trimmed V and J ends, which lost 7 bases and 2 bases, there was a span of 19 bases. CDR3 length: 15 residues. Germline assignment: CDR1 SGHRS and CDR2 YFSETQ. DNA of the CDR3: TGCGCCAGCCAAGTAACCGGTTCCTCCCCCTACGAGCAGTACTTC. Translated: CASQVTGSSPYEQYF.

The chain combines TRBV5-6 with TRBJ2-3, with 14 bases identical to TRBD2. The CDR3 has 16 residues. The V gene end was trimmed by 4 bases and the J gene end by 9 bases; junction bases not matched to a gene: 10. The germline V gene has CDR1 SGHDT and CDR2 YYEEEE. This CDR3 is CASSTGTSGRSGTQYF. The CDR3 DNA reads TGTGCCAGCAGCACCGGGACTAGCGGGAGAAGTGGAACGCAGTATTTT.

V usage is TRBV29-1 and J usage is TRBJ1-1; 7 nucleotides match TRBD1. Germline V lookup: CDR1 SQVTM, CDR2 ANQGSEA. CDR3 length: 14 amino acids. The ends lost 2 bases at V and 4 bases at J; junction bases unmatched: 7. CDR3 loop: CSVEFGTDLTEAFF. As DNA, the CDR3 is TGCAGCGTTGAATTCGGGACAGACCTCACTGAAGCTTTCTTT.

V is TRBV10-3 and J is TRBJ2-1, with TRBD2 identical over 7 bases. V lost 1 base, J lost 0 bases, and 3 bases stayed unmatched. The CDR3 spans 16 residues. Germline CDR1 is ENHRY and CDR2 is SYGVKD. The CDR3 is CAISELLAPSYNEQFF. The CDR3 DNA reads TGTGCCATCAGTGAGTTACTAGCGCCCTCCTACAATGAGCAGTTCTTC.